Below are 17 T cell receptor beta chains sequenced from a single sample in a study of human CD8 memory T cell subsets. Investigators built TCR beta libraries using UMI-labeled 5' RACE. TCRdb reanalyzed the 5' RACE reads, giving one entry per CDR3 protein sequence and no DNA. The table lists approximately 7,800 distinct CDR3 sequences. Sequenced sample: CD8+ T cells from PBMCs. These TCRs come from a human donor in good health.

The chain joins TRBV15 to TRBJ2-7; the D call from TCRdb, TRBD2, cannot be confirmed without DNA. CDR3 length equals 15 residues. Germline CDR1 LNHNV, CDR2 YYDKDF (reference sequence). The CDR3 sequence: CATSREREGPYEQYF.

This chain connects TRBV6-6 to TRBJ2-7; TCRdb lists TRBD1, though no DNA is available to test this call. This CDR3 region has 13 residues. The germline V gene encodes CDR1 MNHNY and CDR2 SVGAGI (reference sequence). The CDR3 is CASRPGAGDEQYF.

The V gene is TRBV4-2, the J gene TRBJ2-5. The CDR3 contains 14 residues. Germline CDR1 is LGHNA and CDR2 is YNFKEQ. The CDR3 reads CASSQDDNQETQYF.

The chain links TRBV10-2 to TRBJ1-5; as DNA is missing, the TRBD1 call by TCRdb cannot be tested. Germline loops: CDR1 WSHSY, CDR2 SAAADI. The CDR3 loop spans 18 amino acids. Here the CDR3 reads CASSDAVEGGLGNQPQHF.

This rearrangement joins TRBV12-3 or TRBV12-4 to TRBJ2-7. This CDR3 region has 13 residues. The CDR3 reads CASRKGMSYEQYF.

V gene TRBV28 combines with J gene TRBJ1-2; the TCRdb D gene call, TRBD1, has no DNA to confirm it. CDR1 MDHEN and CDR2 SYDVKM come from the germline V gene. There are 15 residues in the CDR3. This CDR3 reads CASSLSLGQVYGYTF.

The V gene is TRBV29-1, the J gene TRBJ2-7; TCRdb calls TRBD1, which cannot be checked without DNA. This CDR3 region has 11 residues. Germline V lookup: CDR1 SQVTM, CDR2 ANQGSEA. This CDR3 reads CSVERGNEQYF.

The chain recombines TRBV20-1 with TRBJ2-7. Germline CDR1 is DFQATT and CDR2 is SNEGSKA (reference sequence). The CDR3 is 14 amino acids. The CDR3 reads CSARDGLASYEQYF.

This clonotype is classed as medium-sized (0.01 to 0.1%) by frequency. CDR3: CSVEDLWRGSAGYGYTF. The rearrangement links TRBV29-1 to TRBJ1-2; with no DNA, the TCRdb D assignment of TRBD1 cannot be verified. The CDR3 covers 17 residues. Germline V gene data show CDR1 as SQVTM and CDR2 as ANQGSEA.

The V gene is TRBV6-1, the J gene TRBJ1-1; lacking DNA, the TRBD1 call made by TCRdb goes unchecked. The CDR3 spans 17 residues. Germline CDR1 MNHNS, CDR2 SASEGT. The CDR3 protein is CASSERLGTSMNTEAFF.

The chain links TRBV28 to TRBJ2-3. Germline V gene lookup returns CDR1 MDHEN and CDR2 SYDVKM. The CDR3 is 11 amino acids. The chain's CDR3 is CASSFLDTQYF.

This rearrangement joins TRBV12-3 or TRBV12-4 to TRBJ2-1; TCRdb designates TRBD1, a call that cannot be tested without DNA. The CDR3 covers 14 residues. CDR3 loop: CASSFPGIRNEQFF.

CDR3 residues: CASSWGRDVHNQPQHF. The chain couples TRBV12-3 or TRBV12-4 to TRBJ1-5; TCRdb names TRBD1, which stays unverified in the absence of DNA. The CDR3 runs 16 residues.

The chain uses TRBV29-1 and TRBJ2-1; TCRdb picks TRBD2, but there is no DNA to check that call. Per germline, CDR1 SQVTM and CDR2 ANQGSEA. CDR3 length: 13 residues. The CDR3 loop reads CSVQLAEYNEQFF.

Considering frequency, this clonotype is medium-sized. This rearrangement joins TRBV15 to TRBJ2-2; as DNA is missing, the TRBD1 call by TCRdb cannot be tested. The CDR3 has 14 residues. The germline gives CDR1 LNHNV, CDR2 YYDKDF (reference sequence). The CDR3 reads CATGWGGRTGELFF.

CDR3 residues: CASSQAGGVETQYF. The chain joins TRBV3-1 to TRBJ2-5; TCRdb outputs TRBD1, but without DNA this stays unchecked. The CDR3 sequence is 14 residues long. Germline V gene data show CDR1 as LGHDT and CDR2 as YNNKEL (reference sequence).

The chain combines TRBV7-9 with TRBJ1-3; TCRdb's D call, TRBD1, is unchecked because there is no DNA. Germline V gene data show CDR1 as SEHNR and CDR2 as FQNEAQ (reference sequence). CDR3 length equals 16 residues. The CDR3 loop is CASSSGTRSTGNTIYF.